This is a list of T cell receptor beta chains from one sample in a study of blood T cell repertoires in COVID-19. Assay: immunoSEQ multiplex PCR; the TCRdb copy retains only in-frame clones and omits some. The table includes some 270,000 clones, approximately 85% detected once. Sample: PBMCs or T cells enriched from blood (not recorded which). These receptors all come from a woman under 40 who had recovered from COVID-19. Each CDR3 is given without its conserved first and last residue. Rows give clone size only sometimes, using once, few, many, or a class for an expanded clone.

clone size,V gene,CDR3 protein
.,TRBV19,ASSIIGRGAYEQY
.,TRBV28,ASRGQEFSTNQPQH
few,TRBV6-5,ASSYGQNYT
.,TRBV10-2,ASRNGLNYGYT
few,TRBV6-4,ASSPAGGGTDTQY
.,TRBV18,ASSPVGGSNHEQF
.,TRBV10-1,ASSESGRENTEAF
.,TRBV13,ASSSTQGARGEQY
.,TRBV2,ASSLAPRPSTDTQY
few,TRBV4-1,ASSQSGGPSGLAAAGELF
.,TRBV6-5,ASSPSYSSDQPQH
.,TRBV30,AWIITGISTDTQY
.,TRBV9,ASSVGESPYNEQF
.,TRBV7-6,ASSRRTGPLLNTQY
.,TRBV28,ASKTSRESQY
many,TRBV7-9,ASSDTGRSNEQY
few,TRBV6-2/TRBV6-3,ASSYLPGGSYEQY
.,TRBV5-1,ASSLSAGSPYGYT
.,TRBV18,ASSLDRNQPQH
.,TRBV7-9,ASSTGTGFGYT
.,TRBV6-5,ASSYSGVSYNEQF
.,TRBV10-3,AISESARNTDTQY
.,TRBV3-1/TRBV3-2,ASSQGQAISGNTIY
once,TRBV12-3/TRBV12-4,ASSLSADTQY